The 26 T cell receptor beta chains below come from one sample, sequenced in a study of blood T cell repertoires in COVID-19. Some clones are missing from TCRdb's copy, which holds only in-frame ones; the method was immunoSEQ multiplex PCR. The sample holds roughly 100,000 clones, roughly 89% seen once. Sequences were obtained from peripheral blood. Receptor source: a woman aged 45-59 years with COVID-19, enrolled during active disease.

The chain links TRBV6-2 or TRBV6-3 to TRBJ2-4, with a tentative D call TRBD2 (6 bases). This CDR3 has 16 residues. Trimming pared 0 bases from V and 6 bases from J, leaving 15 bases between. Germline CDR1 reads MNHEY; CDR2 reads SVGEGT. The CDR3, as DNA: TGTGCCAGCAGTTACTCGGGGGGAATCTGGAGAAACATTCAGTACTTC. The encoded protein is CASSYSGGIWRNIQYF.

The CDR3 loop is CASSGGGRGNGELFF. CDR3 DNA sequence: TGCGCCAGCAGTGGAGGGGGACGGGGTAACGGGGAGCTGTTTTTT. This chain joins TRBV10-2 and TRBJ2-2, with a weak D call TRBD1 (6 bases). CDR1 and CDR2 from the germline V gene are WSHSY and SAAADI. Deletions cut 4 bases from V and 7 bases from J, with 16 bases between. This CDR3 has 15 residues.

V usage is TRBV4-1 and J usage is TRBJ1-5; no firm D call. The CDR3 is made up of 13 amino acids. The V end was cut by 0 bases, the J end by 6 bases, with 6 bases between. From germline, CDR1 is MGHRA and CDR2 YSYEKL. CDR3 in DNA: TGCGCCAGCAGCCAAGATCTAGGTCAGCCCCAGCATTTT. It is translated as CASSQDLGQPQHF.

The chain uses TRBV7-2 and TRBJ2-1; TRBD2 might be the D (5 bases). Germline assignment: CDR1 SGHTA and CDR2 FQGNSA. The ends were cut back, 5 bases at V and 7 bases at J, with 21 bases in the middle. This CDR3 spans 16 amino acids. The CDR3 DNA follows: TGTGCCAGCAGCCCGGCGGGTCCTAAAACCAAAAATGAGCAGTTCTTC. Its translation: CASSPAGPKTKNEQFF.

The gene calls are TRBV30 and TRBJ1-6; D may be TRBD1 (5 bases). The CDR3 sequence is 15 residues long. Between the trimmed V and J ends, which lost 5 bases and 4 bases, there was a span of 15 bases. From germline, CDR1 is GTSNPN and CDR2 SVGIG (reference sequence). CDR3 in amino acids: CAWGASGTYNSPLHF. In nucleotides, the CDR3 is TGTGCCTGGGGCGCATCCGGGACTTATAATTCACCCCTCCACTTT.

This clone showed up just once. V usage is TRBV7-2 and J usage is TRBJ1-2; D perhaps matches TRBD1 (5 bases). This CDR3 is built from 12 residues. CDR1 SGHTA and CDR2 FQGNSA come from the germline V gene. V was shortened by 2 bases and J by 6 bases, with 7 bases between the two germline ends. For the CDR3, the DNA is TGTGCCAGCAGCTTACAGGGTCATGGCTACACCTTC. Amino acid sequence: CASSLQGHGYTF.

V and J are TRBV28 and TRBJ1-5; TRBD1 matches at 7 bases. Germline CDR1 is MDHEN and CDR2 is SYDVKM. Losses at the gene ends were 3 bases for V and 5 bases for J; bases not matched to a gene: 4. CDR3 length: 14 amino acids. CDR3 region: CASSLTGLYQPQHF. The CDR3, as DNA: TGTGCCAGCAGTTTGACAGGGCTTTATCAGCCCCAGCATTTT.

The J gene is TRBJ1-5, the V gene TRBV27; D uncertain. There are 12 residues in the CDR3. Looked up from germline, CDR1 is MNHEY and CDR2 is SMNVEV (reference sequence). Deletions cut 6 bases from V and 7 bases from J, with 10 bases between. The CDR3 is CASSESGQPQHF. The CDR3 DNA is TGTGCCAGCAGCGAATCGGGACAGCCCCAGCATTTT.

V and J are TRBV5-1 and TRBJ1-1; D uncertain. CDR1 SGHRS and CDR2 YFSETQ come from the germline V gene. The length of the CDR3 is 18 residues. The V end was cut by 3 bases, the J end by 1 base, with 22 bases between. This CDR3 reads CASSYSPPSEGGNTEAFF. The CDR3 coding sequence is TGCGCCAGCAGCTACTCACCCCCCTCCGAAGGCGGGAACACTGAAGCTTTCTTT.

The V call is TRBV6-5, the J call TRBJ1-1; 9 bases are a match to TRBD1. The germline CDR1 and CDR2 sequences are MNHEY and SVGAGI. V shed 7 bases, J shed 5 bases, and the junction held 8 bases outside the gene matches. The CDR3 loop spans 14 amino acids. CDR3 nucleotides: TGTGCCAGCACCGCAGGGACAGGGATGACTGAAGCTTTCTTT. Translated: CASTAGTGMTEAFF.

The chain is built from TRBV29-1 and TRBJ2-1, with 8 bases fitting TRBD2. The CDR3 consists of 14 residues. CDR1 SQVTM and CDR2 ANQGSEA come from the germline V gene. V was pared by 7 bases and J by 3 bases, with 8 bases of the junction left unmatched. CDR3 in DNA: TGCAGCGCCTCAGAGGGACTAGGCTACAATGAGCAGTTCTTC. The encoded protein is CSASEGLGYNEQFF.

The chain carries TRBV28 and TRBJ1-3; tentatively, D is TRBD1 (5 bases). Trimming removed 3 bases from V and 3 bases from J, with 15 bases in between. Per germline, CDR1 MDHEN and CDR2 SYDVKM. This CDR3 contains 16 residues. CDR3 protein: CASSLFGPGGGNTIYF. The CDR3 DNA is TGTGCCAGCAGTTTGTTTGGTCCCGGGGGTGGAAACACCATATATTTT. Drawing the rest from reference TRBV28 and TRBJ1-3, the complete variable domain is DVKVTQSSRYLVKRTGEKVFLECVQDMDHENMFWYRQDPGLGLRLIYFSYDVKMKEKGDIPEGYSVSREKKERFSLILESASTNQTSMYLCASSLFGPGGGNTIYFGEGSWLTVV.

This clone was detected once. The chain uses TRBV28 and TRBJ2-7; 8 bases fit TRBD2. CDR3 length: 12 amino acids. Losses at the gene ends were 10 bases for V and 7 bases for J; bases not matched to a gene: 9. Germline V CDR1 and CDR2: MDHEN, SYDVKM. CDR3 coding DNA: TGTGCCACCCTCGGGGGGGCCGGGGAGCAGTACGTC. Translation gives CATLGGAGEQYV.

The chain uses TRBV18 and TRBJ1-4, with D perhaps matching TRBD1 (5 bases). The germline V gene encodes CDR1 KGHSH and CDR2 LQKENI. The CDR3 is made up of 16 amino acids. The V end was cut by 6 bases, the J end by 0 bases, with 14 bases between. CDR3 coding DNA: TGTGCCAGCTCTCAGCGGGGCCCCTCAACTAATGAAAAACTGTTTTTT. Residues: CASSQRGPSTNEKLFF. The whole variable domain, remainder taken from reference TRBV18 and TRBJ1-4, is NAGVMQNPRHLVRRRGQEARLRCSPMKGHSHVYWYRQLPEEGLKFMVYLQKENIIDESGMPKERFSAEFPKEGPSILRIQQVVRGDSAAYFCASSQRGPSTNEKLFFGSGTQLSVL.

The chain uses TRBV27 and TRBJ1-1, with a possible D match to TRBD1 (5 bases). V gave up 6 bases and J gave up 4 bases, with 18 bases separating them. This CDR3 has 15 residues. The germline gives CDR1 MNHEY, CDR2 SMNVEV (reference sequence). The CDR3 DNA sequence: TGTGCCAGCAGATCACAGGTCGCTGCGAGCACTGAAGCTTTCTTT. This encodes CASRSQVAASTEAFF.

This rearrangement joins TRBV6-6 to TRBJ2-2, with TRBD2 matching over 8 bases. J gave up 2 bases and V 7 bases, and 3 bases lay outside the gene matches. Looked up from germline, CDR1 is MNHNY and CDR2 is SVGAGI (reference sequence). The CDR3 runs to 14 residues. This CDR3 is CASKLAANTGELFF. The CDR3 DNA reads as TGTGCCAGCAAACTAGCGGCAAACACCGGGGAGCTGTTTTTT.

V and J are TRBV11-2 and TRBJ1-2, with D maybe TRBD1 (5 bases). Germline loops: CDR1 SGHAT, CDR2 FQNNGV. The CDR3 loop spans 17 amino acids. V was shortened by 5 bases and J by 7 bases, with 26 bases between the two germline ends. The CDR3 reads CASSPTRGRGTYAGYTF. Written as DNA, the CDR3 is TGTGCCAGCAGCCCAACTAGGGGACGCGGGACGTATGCTGGCTACACCTTC.

The gene calls are TRBV24-1 and TRBJ1-1; D might be TRBD1 (5 bases). Per the germline V gene, CDR1 is KGHDR and CDR2 is SFDVKD. Trimming shortened V by 2 bases and J by 1 base, and 13 bases separated the two germline ends. The CDR3 length is 16 residues. The CDR3 region is CATSDSPGRGNTEAFF. The CDR3 nucleotides are TGTGCCACCAGTGATTCGCCGGGGAGGGGGAACACTGAAGCTTTCTTT.

The V gene is TRBV10-2, the J gene TRBJ2-7; D remains ambiguous. The V gene lost 4 bases and the J gene lost 1 base, with 8 bases spanning the gap. CDR1 and CDR2 (germline): WSHSY, SAAADI. The CDR3 has 13 residues. CDR3 coding DNA: TGCGCCAGCAGTGGCCAGAATTCCTACGAGCAGTACTTC. Its protein product is CASSGQNSYEQYF.

The rearrangement uses TRBV7-9 and TRBJ1-4; 9 positions agree with TRBD1. The length of the CDR3 is 15 residues. In germline, CDR1 is SEHNR, CDR2 FQNEAQ (reference sequence). The trim removed 0 bases at V and 6 bases at J, leaving 2 bases unmatched. The CDR3 DNA follows: TGTGCCAGCAGCTTAGCGTGGACAGGGGATGAAAAACTGTTTTTT. Protein product: CASSLAWTGDEKLFF.

The chain links TRBV28 to TRBJ2-7, with D perhaps TRBD2 (6 bases). The ends were cut back, 6 bases at V and 4 bases at J, with 13 bases in the middle. The CDR3 totals 13 residues. Germline values: CDR1 MDHEN, CDR2 SYDVKM. The DNA of the CDR3 is TGTGCCAGCAGCCCCCCTGGGAGGTACGAGCAGTACGTC. This gives the protein CASSPPGRYEQYV.

The chain joins TRBV25-1 to TRBJ1-6; perhaps TRBD1 as D (6 bases). The CDR3 contains 15 residues. The ends were cut back, 3 bases at V and 9 bases at J, with 15 bases in the middle. Looked up from germline, CDR1 is MGHDK and CDR2 is SYGVNS. This chain's CDR3 is CASSDGAGVVSPLHF. DNA of the CDR3: TGTGCCAGCAGTGATGGGGCAGGGGTGGTTTCACCCCTCCACTTT. Variable domain in full (rest from reference TRBV25-1 and TRBJ1-6): EADIYQTPRYLVIGTGKKITLECSQTMGHDKMYWYQQDPGMELHLIHYSYGVNSTEKGDLSSESTVSRIRTEHFPLTLESARPSHTSQYLCASSDGAGVVSPLHFGNGTRLTVT.

This chain connects TRBV4-3 to TRBJ1-2; no reliable D call. From germline, CDR1 is LGHNA and CDR2 YSLEER. Deletions cut 0 bases from V and 6 bases from J, with 14 bases between. This CDR3 contains 15 residues. The CDR3 sequence is CASSQDLMRVHGYTF. Written as DNA, the CDR3 is TGCGCCAGCAGCCAAGATTTAATGCGGGTTCATGGCTACACCTTC.

The genes are TRBV18 and TRBJ2-3; weak D call: TRBD1 (5 bases). V was cut by 0 bases and J by 0 bases, with 13 bases left in between. Germline values: CDR1 KGHSH, CDR2 LQKENI. CDR3 length equals 17 residues. The chain's CDR3 is CASSPPFGRVSTDTQYF. The CDR3 DNA reads as TGTGCCAGCTCACCACCGTTCGGCAGGGTGAGCACAGATACGCAGTATTTT.

The chain has TRBV21-1 and TRBJ2-6; the table's D call of TRBD1 was not tested on the DNA. TRBV21-1 is a pseudogene. This CDR3 has 16 residues. This chain's CDR3 is CASSNRSRSGANVLTF. The CDR3 DNA reads as TGTGCCAGCAGCAACCGGTCCAGGTCTGGGGCCAACGTCCTGACTTTC.

CDR3 residues: CASSRTGAANTEAFF. CDR3 nucleotides: TGTGCCAGCAGCCGAACAGGAGCCGCGAACACTGAAGCTTTCTTT. The J gene is TRBJ1-1, the V gene TRBV7-9; a weak D match, TRBD1 (5 bases). This CDR3 has 15 amino acids. V lost 5 bases and J lost 1, with 14 bases in between. Per the germline V gene, CDR1 is SEHNR and CDR2 is FQNEAQ (reference sequence).